This T cell receptor beta chain was recovered during a study of regulatory T cells in long-lasting Graves disease. As regards this clonotype: What it recognizes is unknown.

Time point meaning: persistent/refractory GD, antithyroid drugs over 5 years with positive TRAb. The TCR library was made from RNA extracted from PBMCs. Building of the TCR beta libraries involved iRepertoire HTBI primers and Arm-PCR of CDR3 regions. TCRdb reanalysed the multiplex PCR reads using MiXCR and keeps one entry per CDR3 protein. Of around 430,000 distinct CDR3 sequences listed, 20% to 25% are singletons. Study-level findings and limits: Examination was confined to peripheral blood, excluding thyroid tissue. Results may be inaccurate due to the small sample size.

The CDR3 sequence is 17 residues long. After removal of 3 bases from V and 2 bases from J, the junction contained 9 bases not matched to a gene. The germline gives CDR1 SEHNR, CDR2 FQNEAQ (reference sequence). This sequence joins TRBV7-9 and TRBJ2-7, with 11 bases that match TRBD2. The sequence came from a female donor with Graves disease. The sequenced sample was peripheral blood mononuclear cells (PBMCs), obtained when the disease was refractory, from a patient treated with antithyroid drugs. The CDR3 loop is CASSFTPTSGITYEQYF. The CDR3 nucleotides read TGTGCCAGCAGCTTTACCCCGACTAGCGGGATAACCTACGAGCAGTACTTC.